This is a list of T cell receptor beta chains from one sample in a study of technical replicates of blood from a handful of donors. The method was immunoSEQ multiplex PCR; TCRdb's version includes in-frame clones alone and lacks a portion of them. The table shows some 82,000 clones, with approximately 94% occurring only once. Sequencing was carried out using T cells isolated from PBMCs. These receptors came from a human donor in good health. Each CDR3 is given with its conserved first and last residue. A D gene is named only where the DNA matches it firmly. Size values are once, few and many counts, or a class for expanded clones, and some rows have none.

CDR3nt: TGTGCCAGCAGTGAAGCGGTTGGTCTAGCAATAGACATTCAGTACTTC
CDR3aa: CASSEAVGLAIDIQYF
v_gene: TRBV6-1
abundance: -
d_gene: -
j_gene: TRBJ2-4

CDR3nt: TGTGCCAGCAGCGTAGGAAGACTCTCCTACGAGCAGTACTTC
CDR3aa: CASSVGRLSYEQYF
v_gene: TRBV9
abundance: -
d_gene: -
j_gene: TRBJ2-7

CDR3nt: TGTGCCAGCAGCCCCACCGCGGGACTAGCGCTCACAGATACGCAGTATTTT
CDR3aa: CASSPTAGLALTDTQYF
v_gene: TRBV5-6
abundance: -
d_gene: TRBD2
j_gene: TRBJ2-3

CDR3nt: TGTGCCAGCAGCTTAGGAGGCTTCGGCTACGAGCAGTACTTC
CDR3aa: CASSLGGFGYEQYF
v_gene: TRBV7-3
abundance: once
d_gene: -
j_gene: TRBJ2-7

CDR3nt: TGCGCCAGCACCCCGCTGCAGACTAGCGGGAGCGAGACCCAGTACTTC
CDR3aa: CASTPLQTSGSETQYF
v_gene: TRBV5-1
abundance: few
d_gene: TRBD2
j_gene: TRBJ2-5

CDR3nt: TGTGCCAGCAGCCTGGGGACTAGTTCCCCCAACGAGCAGTTCTTC
CDR3aa: CASSLGTSSPNEQFF
v_gene: TRBV7-3
abundance: -
d_gene: TRBD2
j_gene: TRBJ2-1

CDR3nt: TGTGCCAGCAGCCCATATGGGGCCGCGGATACGCAGTATTTT
CDR3aa: CASSPYGAADTQYF
v_gene: TRBV7-3
abundance: once
d_gene: -
j_gene: TRBJ2-3

CDR3nt: TGTGCCAGTAGCAGACAGGGGAGATACGAGCAGTACTTC
CDR3aa: CASSRQGRYEQYF
v_gene: TRBV19
abundance: -
d_gene: TRBD1
j_gene: TRBJ2-7

CDR3nt: TGTGCCATGATGGTGGGGGGGATCGAGCAGTACTTC
CDR3aa: CAMMVGGIEQYF
v_gene: TRBV14
abundance: -
d_gene: TRBD2
j_gene: TRBJ2-7

CDR3nt: TGTGCCAGCAGCTTGGCTAGCGGTTACACAGATACGCAGTATTTT
CDR3aa: CASSLASGYTDTQYF
v_gene: TRBV5-4
abundance: -
d_gene: TRBD2
j_gene: TRBJ2-3

CDR3nt: TGTGCCAGCAGTGAATGGGGGGGGAACGAGCAGTACTTC
CDR3aa: CASSEWGGNEQYF
v_gene: TRBV6-1
abundance: -
d_gene: TRBD2
j_gene: TRBJ2-7

CDR3nt: TGCGCCAGCAGCCAAGATCGGTTCGGCAATGAGCAGTTCTTC
CDR3aa: CASSQDRFGNEQFF
v_gene: TRBV4-3
abundance: -
d_gene: -
j_gene: TRBJ2-1

CDR3nt: TGTGCCAGCAGCTTCCTCGGGCTAGCGGGAACCCGGGAGCAGTACTTC
CDR3aa: CASSFLGLAGTREQYF
v_gene: TRBV5-6
abundance: -
d_gene: TRBD2
j_gene: TRBJ2-7

CDR3nt: TGCGCCAGCAGCATTGGCGGGGCTAGCGGGAGGGACAATGAGCAGTTCTTC
CDR3aa: CASSIGGASGRDNEQFF
v_gene: TRBV5-1
abundance: -
d_gene: TRBD2
j_gene: TRBJ2-1

CDR3nt: TGCAGTGCCCGCGAGAGCTACGAGCAGTACTTC
CDR3aa: CSARESYEQYF
v_gene: TRBV20-1
abundance: -
d_gene: -
j_gene: TRBJ2-7

CDR3nt: TGTGCCAGCAGCGTACGGACAGGGGTCGGGGAGCTGTTTTTT
CDR3aa: CASSVRTGVGELFF
v_gene: TRBV9
abundance: -
d_gene: TRBD1
j_gene: TRBJ2-2

CDR3nt: TGTGCCAGTAGTATAGTTGGGCAGGGCGAGCAGTACTTC
CDR3aa: CASSIVGQGEQYF
v_gene: TRBV19
abundance: once
d_gene: -
j_gene: TRBJ2-7

CDR3nt: TGTGCCAGTAGTACCCTTCTAGCGGGCACAGATACGCAGTATTTT
CDR3aa: CASSTLLAGTDTQYF
v_gene: TRBV19
abundance: -
d_gene: TRBD2
j_gene: TRBJ2-3

CDR3nt: TGTGCCAGCAGCTTAAGGGGTCGGGGGGTGAACACTGAAGCTTTCTTT
CDR3aa: CASSLRGRGVNTEAFF
v_gene: TRBV7-3
abundance: -
d_gene: -
j_gene: TRBJ1-1

CDR3nt: TGTGCCAGCAGCGAACGGGACTCCAGTTACAATGAGCAGTTCTTC
CDR3aa: CASSERDSSYNEQFF
v_gene: TRBV5-6
abundance: -
d_gene: -
j_gene: TRBJ2-1

CDR3nt: TGTGCCAGCAGTGAGTGGACAGGGAAGGACTATGGCTACACCTTC
CDR3aa: CASSEWTGKDYGYTF
v_gene: TRBV6-1
abundance: -
d_gene: TRBD1
j_gene: TRBJ1-2

CDR3nt: TGCGCCAGCAGCCAAGAAATCAGCGGGAGGTACAATGAGCAGTTCTTC
CDR3aa: CASSQEISGRYNEQFF
v_gene: TRBV4-3
abundance: -
d_gene: TRBD2
j_gene: TRBJ2-1

CDR3nt: TGCGCCAGCAGCCAAGAAGAAGGACACCTAGGGGATGAGCAGTTCTTC
CDR3aa: CASSQEEGHLGDEQFF
v_gene: TRBV4-3
abundance: -
d_gene: -
j_gene: TRBJ2-1

CDR3nt: TGTGCCATCAGTGAGTCGAGGTCTGAAGCTTTCTTT
CDR3aa: CAISESRSEAFF
v_gene: TRBV10-3
abundance: -
d_gene: -
j_gene: TRBJ1-1

CDR3nt: TGTGCCAGCAGCCAATCTTTCCAGGAAGTATCTGGAAACACCATATATTTT
CDR3aa: CASSQSFQEVSGNTIYF
v_gene: TRBV4-2
abundance: once
d_gene: -
j_gene: TRBJ1-3

CDR3nt: TGTGCCAGCAGCTCGACTAGCGGGAGGAACTACGAGCAGTACTTC
CDR3aa: CASSSTSGRNYEQYF
v_gene: TRBV7-2
abundance: -
d_gene: TRBD2
j_gene: TRBJ2-7

CDR3nt: TGTGCCAGCAGCCCGGGGGTAGTAGCCAAAAACATTCAGTACTTC
CDR3aa: CASSPGVVAKNIQYF
v_gene: TRBV7-2
abundance: -
d_gene: -
j_gene: TRBJ2-4

CDR3nt: TGCGCCAGCAGAGTGGGAGGATCTGGGGCCAACGTCCTGACTTTC
CDR3aa: CASRVGGSGANVLTF
v_gene: TRBV5-1
abundance: -
d_gene: -
j_gene: TRBJ2-6

CDR3nt: TGCAGCGTTGAAAAACAGGGCAACACTGAAGCTTTCTTT
CDR3aa: CSVEKQGNTEAFF
v_gene: TRBV29-1
abundance: -
d_gene: -
j_gene: TRBJ1-1

CDR3nt: TGTGCCAGCAGTTACAGCAACTATGGCTACACCTTC
CDR3aa: CASSYSNYGYTF
v_gene: TRBV6-5
abundance: -
d_gene: -
j_gene: TRBJ1-2

CDR3nt: TGTGCCAGCTCAGGACAGGGGGCCATCAACTATGGCTACACCTTC
CDR3aa: CASSGQGAINYGYTF
v_gene: TRBV18
abundance: once
d_gene: TRBD1
j_gene: TRBJ1-2

CDR3nt: TGTGCCAGTAGTTCGTACAATGAGCAGTTCTTC
CDR3aa: CASSSYNEQFF
v_gene: TRBV19
abundance: -
d_gene: -
j_gene: TRBJ2-1

CDR3nt: TGTGCCAGCAGCTTAATACTAGCGGGAGGGCCTAAGGAGACCCAGTACTTC
CDR3aa: CASSLILAGGPKETQYF
v_gene: TRBV28
abundance: once
d_gene: TRBD2
j_gene: TRBJ2-5

CDR3nt: TGTGCCAGCAGTTACTCGACGGGGGTAAGCACTGAAGCTTTCTTT
CDR3aa: CASSYSTGVSTEAFF
v_gene: TRBV6-5
abundance: -
d_gene: -
j_gene: TRBJ1-1

CDR3nt: TGTGCCAGCAGCTTAGACGCAGGGCCCTACGAGCAGTACTTC
CDR3aa: CASSLDAGPYEQYF
v_gene: TRBV11-2
abundance: once
d_gene: -
j_gene: TRBJ2-7

CDR3nt: TGCAGCGTTGCGAAGGAGGGGGCATTTTATGGCTACACCTTC
CDR3aa: CSVAKEGAFYGYTF
v_gene: TRBV29-1
abundance: -
d_gene: TRBD1
j_gene: TRBJ1-2

CDR3nt: TGTGCCAGCAGCGTAAGGGAGAACTATGGCTACACCTTC
CDR3aa: CASSVRENYGYTF
v_gene: TRBV9
abundance: -
d_gene: -
j_gene: TRBJ1-2

CDR3nt: TGTGCCAGCAGCCTCCTGGGAGTAGCTAGCTACGAGCAGTACTTC
CDR3aa: CASSLLGVASYEQYF
v_gene: TRBV28
abundance: -
d_gene: -
j_gene: TRBJ2-7

CDR3nt: TGTGCCAGCAGTTTAAAGGGAAGGACAGACTATGGCTACACCTTC
CDR3aa: CASSLKGRTDYGYTF
v_gene: TRBV28
abundance: -
d_gene: -
j_gene: TRBJ1-2

CDR3nt: TGCGCCAGCAAGTTGACCGTAGCGGGAGGTCCCAGGGAGACCCAGTACTTC
CDR3aa: CASKLTVAGGPRETQYF
v_gene: TRBV5-1
abundance: -
d_gene: TRBD2
j_gene: TRBJ2-5

CDR3nt: TGTGCCAGCAGCGTGACAGGGCTGGCTTTCTTT
CDR3aa: CASSVTGLAFF
v_gene: TRBV7-2
abundance: -
d_gene: TRBD1
j_gene: TRBJ1-1

CDR3nt: TGTGCCAGCAGCTCCGGGCGCGGGAGCTCCTACGAGCAGTACTTC
CDR3aa: CASSSGRGSSYEQYF
v_gene: TRBV7-9
abundance: -
d_gene: TRBD2
j_gene: TRBJ2-7

CDR3nt: TGTGCCAGCAGCTCCCCAGCATGGCGGGAGGTTTTCAATGAGCAGTTCTTC
CDR3aa: CASSSPAWREVFNEQFF
v_gene: TRBV5-6
abundance: -
d_gene: TRBD2
j_gene: TRBJ2-1

CDR3nt: TGTGCCAGCAGCGTAGCTACGGGGAAGGGAACGAGCAATCAGCCCCAGCATTTT
CDR3aa: CASSVATGKGTSNQPQHF
v_gene: TRBV9
abundance: -
d_gene: -
j_gene: TRBJ1-5

CDR3nt: TGTGCCAGCACCCCACCTCTAGCGGGAAGGGGGGTTACGCAGTATTTT
CDR3aa: CASTPPLAGRGVTQYF
v_gene: TRBV5-4
abundance: -
d_gene: TRBD2
j_gene: TRBJ2-3

CDR3nt: TGTGCCAGCAGCTTGGCCGCAGTGGATACGCAGTATTTT
CDR3aa: CASSLAAVDTQYF
v_gene: TRBV5-4
abundance: -
d_gene: -
j_gene: TRBJ2-3